Listed here are 6 T cell receptor beta chains from one sample, sequenced in a study of monozygotic twins with inflammatory bowel disease. Following a re-call of the 5' RACE reads, TCRdb has one entry per CDR3 protein and lacks DNA. This repertoire includes 95,000 to 110,000 distinct CDR3 sequences. What was sequenced was blood. Every receptor here comes from a human donor with ulcerative colitis or Crohn's disease, or a healthy co-twin of an affected twin (not recorded which).

The chain has TRBV30 and TRBJ1-2; checking the TCRdb D call of TRBD1 is not possible without DNA. CDR3 size: 15 residues. Germline loops: CDR1 GTSNPN, CDR2 SVGIG (reference sequence). CDR3 residues: CAWRGRGMVLYGYTF.

The chain joins TRBV6-6 to TRBJ2-7; TCRdb selects TRBD1, and the lack of DNA leaves this call unchecked. Germline loops: CDR1 MNHNY, CDR2 SVGAGI (reference sequence). The CDR3 totals 11 residues. CDR3 in amino acids: CASLGIYEQYF.

V gene TRBV7-9 combines with J gene TRBJ2-5; lacking DNA, the TRBD2 call made by TCRdb goes unchecked. The CDR3 length is 13 residues. Germline CDR1 SEHNR, CDR2 FQNEAQ (reference sequence). CDR3 amino acids: CAGLYGNKETQYF.

The CDR3 sequence is CSASSGQGNNEQFF. This rearrangement joins TRBV20-1 to TRBJ2-1; checking the TCRdb D call of TRBD1 is not possible without DNA. The CDR3 is 14 residues long. Germline lookup yields CDR1 DFQATT and CDR2 SNEGSKA (reference sequence).

The CDR3: CSALGQGRYNSPLHF. The chain recombines TRBV20-1 with TRBJ1-6; with no DNA, the TCRdb D assignment of TRBD1 cannot be verified. The CDR3 extends over 15 amino acids. The germline V gene encodes CDR1 DFQATT and CDR2 SNEGSKA (reference sequence).

The chain combines TRBV29-1 with TRBJ2-1. The CDR3 runs to 12 residues. The germline CDR1 and CDR2 sequences are SQVTM and ANQGSEA. CDR3 residues: CSVETRYNEQFF.